The TCR beta chain described here comes from a study of spatial heterogeneity in lung cancer. Study-wide context: Detected sequences consistently included more beta-chain ones than alpha-chain ones. Unique TCR and UMI combinations averaged more than ten appearances each in raw reads. The study's findings and limits: At tumor resection, ubiquitous expanded TCRs were detected in blood more often than later.

Trimming removed 3 bases from V and 6 bases from J, with 18 bases in between. The CDR3 is 16 amino acids. The germline gives CDR1 SGHRS, CDR2 YFSETQ. Each TCR cDNA molecule carried a unique molecular identifier. MiXCR, run by TCRdb on the 5' RACE reads, gives a single entry per CDR3 protein. The profile shows about 38,000 distinct CDR3 sequences, 7.5% of them singletons. Time point: sample taken at primary tumor resection. Sequencing of whole RNA from tumor, nontumor lung or frozen PBMC involved no sorting. There are a few counts of this clonotype. Its antigen is undetermined. The chain joins TRBV5-1 to TRBJ2-2; a weak D match, TRBD2 (5 bases). The sequences come from PBMCs, collected at surgery. This sequence was found in a male donor with early-stage non-small cell lung cancer. This CDR3 is CASSSNIARSSGELFF. CDR3 nucleotides: TGCGCCAGCAGCTCGAATATAGCGAGATCGTCCGGGGAGCTGTTTTTT.